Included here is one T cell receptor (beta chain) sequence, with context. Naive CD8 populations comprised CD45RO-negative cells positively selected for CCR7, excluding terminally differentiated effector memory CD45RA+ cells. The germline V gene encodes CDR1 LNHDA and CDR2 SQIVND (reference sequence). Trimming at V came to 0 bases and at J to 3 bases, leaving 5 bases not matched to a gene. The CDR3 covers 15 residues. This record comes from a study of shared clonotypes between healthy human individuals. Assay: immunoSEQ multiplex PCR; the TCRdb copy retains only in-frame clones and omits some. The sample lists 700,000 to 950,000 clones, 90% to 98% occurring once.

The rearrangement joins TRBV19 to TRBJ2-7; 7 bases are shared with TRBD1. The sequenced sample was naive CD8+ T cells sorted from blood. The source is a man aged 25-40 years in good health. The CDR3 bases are TGTGCCAGTAGTATAGAAGGGACAGAAATCTACGAGCAGTACTTC. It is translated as CASSIEGTEIYEQYF. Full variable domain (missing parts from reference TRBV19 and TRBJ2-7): DGGITQSPKYLFRKEGQNVTLSCEQNLNHDAMYWYRQDPGQGLRLIYYSQIVNDFQKGDIAEGYSVSREKKESFPLTVTSAQKNPTAFYLCASSIEGTEIYEQYFGPGTRLTVT.